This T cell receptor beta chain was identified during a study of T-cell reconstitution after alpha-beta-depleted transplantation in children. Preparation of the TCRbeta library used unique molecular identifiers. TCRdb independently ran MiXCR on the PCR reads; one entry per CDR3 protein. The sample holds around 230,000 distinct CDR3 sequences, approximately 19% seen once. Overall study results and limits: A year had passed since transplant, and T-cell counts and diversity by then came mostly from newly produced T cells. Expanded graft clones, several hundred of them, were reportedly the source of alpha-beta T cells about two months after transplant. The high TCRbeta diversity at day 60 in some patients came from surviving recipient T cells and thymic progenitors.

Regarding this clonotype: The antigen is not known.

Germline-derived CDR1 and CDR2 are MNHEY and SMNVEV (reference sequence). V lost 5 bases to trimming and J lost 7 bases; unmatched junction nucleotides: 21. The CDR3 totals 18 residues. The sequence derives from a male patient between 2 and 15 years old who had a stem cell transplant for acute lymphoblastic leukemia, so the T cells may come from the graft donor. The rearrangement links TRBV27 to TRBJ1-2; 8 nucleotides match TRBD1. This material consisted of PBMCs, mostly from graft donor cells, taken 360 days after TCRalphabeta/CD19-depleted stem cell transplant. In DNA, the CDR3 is TGTGCCAGCAGTATGCGTAAGATTGGACAGGGCTACATATCTGGCTACACCTTC. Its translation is CASSMRKIGQGYISGYTF.